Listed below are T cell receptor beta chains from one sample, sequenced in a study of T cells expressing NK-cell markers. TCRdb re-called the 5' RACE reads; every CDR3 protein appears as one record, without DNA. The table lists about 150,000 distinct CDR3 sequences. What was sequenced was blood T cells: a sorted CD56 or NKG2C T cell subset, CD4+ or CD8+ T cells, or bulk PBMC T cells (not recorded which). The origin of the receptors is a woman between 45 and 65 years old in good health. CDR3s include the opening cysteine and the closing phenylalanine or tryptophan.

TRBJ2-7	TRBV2	CASSEAGEIYEQYF
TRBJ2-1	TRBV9	CASSGTPRGTGIPAGYNEQFF
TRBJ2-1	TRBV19	CASSPLAGGPLQQFF
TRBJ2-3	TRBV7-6	CASSLKQGGTDTQYF
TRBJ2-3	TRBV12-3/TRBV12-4	CASRLQPDTQYF
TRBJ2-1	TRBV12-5	CASGLVGTGVNEQFF
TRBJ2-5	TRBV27	CASSTGLAGTQETQYF
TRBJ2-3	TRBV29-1	CSVLGGQGAYF
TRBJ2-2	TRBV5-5	CASSLEPLWLELFF
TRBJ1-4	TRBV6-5	CASSPGQLSATNEKLFF
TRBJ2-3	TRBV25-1	CASRGPGPDTQYF
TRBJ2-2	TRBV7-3	CASSLTAGLANTGELFF
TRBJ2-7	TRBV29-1	CSVEWDRGSPNYEQYF
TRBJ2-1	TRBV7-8	CASSLEDQGHNNEQFF
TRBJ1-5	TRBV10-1	CASSEGWDQPQHF
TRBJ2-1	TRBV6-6	CASRWSAGATYNEQFF
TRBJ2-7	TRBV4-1	CASSLRTFRAEQYF
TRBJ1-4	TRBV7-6	CASSLGDSLMKKLFF
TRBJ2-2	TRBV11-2	CASSFRGRPGELFF
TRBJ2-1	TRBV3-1	CASSQNRDLYNEQFF
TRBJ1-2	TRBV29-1	CSVDWGQPYGYTF
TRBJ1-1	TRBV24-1	CATSDPQGGSEAFF
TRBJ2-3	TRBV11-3	CASSPPADKGTQYF
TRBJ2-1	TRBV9	CASSRDQNEQFF
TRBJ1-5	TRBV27	CASSLSNPGWDQPQHF
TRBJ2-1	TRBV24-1	CATSGWESTEQFF
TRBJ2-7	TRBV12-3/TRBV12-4	CASSWTNSYEQYF
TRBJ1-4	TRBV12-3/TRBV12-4	CASSNWAATDEKLFF
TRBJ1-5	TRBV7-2	CASSYADIRNQPQHF
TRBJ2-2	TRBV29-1	CSVATGVTNTGELFF
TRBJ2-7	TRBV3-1	CASSQDIEGEQYF
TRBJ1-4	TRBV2	CASFRDPGREKLFF
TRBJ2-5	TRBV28	CASSLQLEETQYF
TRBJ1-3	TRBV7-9	CASSFLAAGPPGNTIYF
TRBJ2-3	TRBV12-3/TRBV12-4	CASSLSPGSDTQYF
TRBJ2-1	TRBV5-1	CASSLGSAEQFF
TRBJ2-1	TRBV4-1	CASSQGRLAGDNEQFF
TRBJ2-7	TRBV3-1	CASSQESRYSYEQYF
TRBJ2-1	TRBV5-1	CASSLVGSGRSEYNEQFF
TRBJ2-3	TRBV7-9	CASSNRLAGHTDTQYF
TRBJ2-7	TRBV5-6	CASRDKGAYEQYF
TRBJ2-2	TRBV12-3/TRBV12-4	CASSDSTGELFF
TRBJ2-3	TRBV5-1	CASSSEGYSTDTQYF
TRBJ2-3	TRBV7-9	CASSLFTDTQYF
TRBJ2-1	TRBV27	CASSLSHTDEQFF
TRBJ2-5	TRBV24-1	CATSASDRVWETQYF
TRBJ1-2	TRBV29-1	CSAGPDASYGYTF
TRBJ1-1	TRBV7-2	CASSLAQGGPFMNTEAFF
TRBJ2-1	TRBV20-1	CSARDMGTSHNEQFF
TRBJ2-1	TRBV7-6	CASTTSGSYNEQFF
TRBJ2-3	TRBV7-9	CASSLGDNAVSTDTQYF
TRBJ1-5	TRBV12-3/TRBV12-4	CATSTRGGRQPQHF
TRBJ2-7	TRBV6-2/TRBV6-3	CASSLEGPEQYF
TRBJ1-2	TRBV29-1	CSVEEGAYGYTF
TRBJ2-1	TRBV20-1	CSARGTPHFFNEQFF